This is a list of T cell receptor beta chains from one sample in a study of T cells in Graves' hyperthyroidism and ophthalmopathy. MiXCR, run by TCRdb on the multiplex PCR reads, gives a single entry per CDR3 protein. The repertoire consists of hundreds of thousands of distinct CDR3 sequences, with 45% occurring once and the leading ten covering less than 9.5%. The specimen was peripheral blood or thyroid tissue (not recorded which). These receptors all come from an adult man with Graves' disease, either hyperthyroidism or ophthalmopathy (not recorded which). The CDR3 runs from the conserved cysteine through the conserved F or W. D genes are given only for firm matches. Not all rows give a size; the values are once, few, many and, for expanded clones, a class.

>.|15|TRBJ1-5|TRBD1|TRBV13
TGTGCCAGCAGCTTTTCGGGACAGAGGGGTCAGCCCCAGCATTTT
CASSFSGQRGQPQHF
>.|15|TRBJ1-2|TRBD1|TRBV10-3
TGTGCCAGCAGTTACTCGCCCGGACAGGGGAATGGCTACACCTTC
CASSYSPGQGNGYTF
>many|16|TRBJ1-2|TRBD1|TRBV25-1
TGTGCCAGCAGTGACTTCACGACAGGGCCTAACTATGGCTACACCTTC
CASSDFTTGPNYGYTF
>.|17|TRBJ2-7|TRBD2|TRBV6-1
TGTGCCAGCAGTGAAGCGCAGCGGGCGGGGGGGCCAGACGAGCAGTACTTC
CASSEAQRAGGPDEQYF
>.|13|TRBJ1-3|TRBD1|TRBV29-1
TGCAGCGGTGCGACAGGGGCAGGGAACACCATATATTTT
CSGATGAGNTIYF
>few|15|TRBJ2-5|.|TRBV6-6
TGTGCCAGCAGTTACTCTTTCGCAGGACAAGAGACCCAGTACTTC
CASSYSFAGQETQYF
>few|13|TRBJ1-2|.|TRBV20-1
TGCAGTGCTCCCGACACGATAAACTATGGCTACACCTTC
CSAPDTINYGYTF
>few|17|TRBJ1-2|.|TRBV7-9
TGTGCCAGCAGCTTGGGGCAGGGACGCGACCATAACTATGGCTACACCTTC
CASSLGQGRDHNYGYTF
>many|9|TRBJ2-5|.|TRBV29-1
TGCAGCCTCCAAGAGACCCAGTACTTC
CSLQETQYF
>.|12|TRBJ1-2|.|TRBV30
TGTGCCTGGAGTCTGGGGAAATATGGCTACACCTTC
CAWSLGKYGYTF
>few|14|TRBJ2-7|.|TRBV11-3
TGTGCCAGCAGCTTAGGCAGGGGTGTCGACGAGCAGTACTTC
CASSLGRGVDEQYF
>many|16|TRBJ2-5|.|TRBV7-7
TGTGCTAGCAGCTTAGGATCAGGGAGAGGCCAAGAGACCCAGTACTTC
CASSLGSGRGQETQYF
>.|14|TRBJ2-7|TRBD1|TRBV5-1
TGCGCCAGCAGCGACGGGACAGGACCTTACGAGCAGTACTTC
CASSDGTGPYEQYF
>few|13|TRBJ1-6|.|TRBV27
TGTGCCAGCAGCCTCACGGTTACTTCACCCCTCCACTTT
CASSLTVTSPLHF
>many|16|TRBJ2-5|TRBD2|TRBV7-8
TGTGCCAGCAGCTACCAGGGACTAGCGGCGGGGGAGACCCAGTACTTC
CASSYQGLAAGETQYF
>.|13|TRBJ1-2|.|TRBV2
TGTGCCAGCAGTGAGGCGAGAGGCGGTGGCTACACCTTC
CASSEARGGGYTF
>.|14|TRBJ1-1|.|TRBV20-1
TGCAGTGCTAGAGAGGGGGCCATGAACACTGAAGCTTTCTTT
CSAREGAMNTEAFF
>.|14|TRBJ2-5|.|TRBV5-1
TGCGCCAGCAGCTCTGGCAGGGGCCAAGAGACCCAGTACTTC
CASSSGRGQETQYF
>.|15|TRBJ1-5|.|TRBV12-3/TRBV12-4
TGTGCCAGCAGGAAAGACAGTTGGAGCAATCAGCCCCAGCATTTT
CASRKDSWSNQPQHF
>.|15|TRBJ1-3|.|TRBV11-2
TGTGCCAGCAGCTTTCAAGGCCACTCTGGAAACACCATATATTTT
CASSFQGHSGNTIYF
>many|12|TRBJ1-6|TRBD1|TRBV12-3/TRBV12-4
TGTGCCAGCCGGGACAGTAATTCACCCCTCCACTTT
CASRDSNSPLHF
>many|14|TRBJ1-1|.|TRBV5-1
TGTGCCAGCAGCTTAGGTTCAGCTAACACTGAAGCTTTCTTT
CASSLGSANTEAFF
>.|18|TRBJ2-5|TRBD2|TRBV15
TGTGCCACCAGCGGGGGACTAGCGGGAGTGGGTTACCAAGAGACCCAGTACTTC
CATSGGLAGVGYQETQYF
>few|14|TRBJ1-2|.|TRBV9
TGTGCCAGCAGCCCTTCCGGCGGAGGATATGGCTACACCTTC
CASSPSGGGYGYTF
>few|13|TRBJ2-5|.|TRBV6-5
TGTGCCAGCGCATTACACCATGGCGAGACCCAGTACTTC
CASALHHGETQYF
>.|15|TRBJ1-6|.|TRBV7-4
TGTGCCAGCAGCCAAGGGGGAGGGGAAAATTCACCCCTCCACTTT
CASSQGGGENSPLHF
>.|16|TRBJ2-7|TRBD2|TRBV6-5
TGTGCCAGTAGTCCGACTAGCGGGGCATCTCTCTACGAGCAGTACTTC
CASSPTSGASLYEQYF
>many|15|TRBJ1-6|TRBD1|TRBV25-1
TGTGCCAGCAGTGCCTCGACAGGGGATAATTCACCCCTCCACTTT
CASSASTGDNSPLHF
>.|14|TRBJ2-5|.|TRBV2
TGTGCCAGCAGTTTTGGGCCGAGGGAAGAGACCCAGTACTTC
CASSFGPREETQYF
>few|16|TRBJ1-5|.|TRBV7-9
TGTGCCAGCAGCTTAGCGGAGTCCGAATTCAATCAGCCCCAGCATTTT
CASSLAESEFNQPQHF
>many|13|TRBJ1-4|.|TRBV2
TGTGCCAGCAAAGATGCAACTAATGAAAAACTGTTTTTT
CASKDATNEKLFF
>many|13|TRBJ1-1|TRBD1|TRBV7-2
TGCGCCAGCAGCTTGGGACAGAGCACTGAAGCTTTCTTT
CASSLGQSTEAFF
>.|16|TRBJ1-1|TRBD1|TRBV10-3
TGTGCCATCAGCGCTTGGAGGGACAGGGACGGAACTGAAGCTTTCTTT
CAISAWRDRDGTEAFF
>many|15|TRBJ1-3|.|TRBV10-3
TGTGCCATCAGTCTGGACAACCTCTCTGGAAACACCATATATTTT
CAISLDNLSGNTIYF
>few|13|TRBJ1-6|.|TRBV2
TGTGCCAGCAGTCCCCCGGGACCGCTGGGATTCCACTTT
CASSPPGPLGFHF
>.|15|TRBJ2-5|TRBD1|TRBV7-9
TGTGCCAGCAGCTTAGCCGGGACAGGGGAAGAGACCCAGTACTTC
CASSLAGTGEETQYF
>.|14|TRBJ1-1|.|TRBV6-1
TGTGCCAGCAGTGAAGCCGGGATGGGCACTGAAGCTTTCTTT
CASSEAGMGTEAFF
>few|14|TRBJ2-7|TRBD2|TRBV5-1
TGCGCCAGCAGCTTGTGGCTAGCGGAGACCGAGCAGTACTTC
CASSLWLAETEQYF
>.|15|TRBJ2-2|TRBD2|TRBV12-3/TRBV12-4
TGTGCCAGTAAACGGGGGGGAGCGAACACCGGGGAGCTGTTTTTT
CASKRGGANTGELFF
>.|15|TRBJ1-6|TRBD1|TRBV7-8
TGTGCCAGCAAACAGGGGGCTGGGTATAATTCACCCCTCCACTTT
CASKQGAGYNSPLHF
>.|14|TRBJ1-3|.|TRBV20-1
TGCAGTGCGCTCAACAGGGCCTCTGGAAACACCATATATTTT
CSALNRASGNTIYF
>.|17|TRBJ2-2|TRBD2|TRBV2
TGTGCCAGCAGTGAGTCCCGAGCGGGGGGGAACACCGGGGAGCTGTTTTTT
CASSESRAGGNTGELFF
>many|13|TRBJ1-4|.|TRBV14
TGTGCCAGCAGCCAAGAAGAAAGGGAAAAACTGTTTTTT
CASSQEEREKLFF
>.|16|TRBJ2-7|TRBD2|TRBV25-1
TGTGCCAGCAGCCAAGAAACTAGCGGGAGGAAACACGAGCAGTACTTC
CASSQETSGRKHEQYF
>.|16|TRBJ1-5|.|TRBV20-1
TGCAGTGCTAGAGCTCAAGCGGCGGGACCTAATCAGCCCCAGCATTTT
CSARAQAAGPNQPQHF